One T cell receptor (beta chain) is described in this entry. The sample belongs to a study of shared clonotypes between healthy human individuals. Study context: Donors had three CD4 naive, three CD4 memory, two CD8 naive and one CD8 memory plate apiece.

Trimming stripped 4 bases from V and 0 bases from J, with 13 bases between. The CDR3 length is 15 residues. Germline V gene lookup returns CDR1 MDHEN and CDR2 SYDVKM. TCRdb's table, derived via immunoSEQ multiplex PCR, lists solely in-frame clones and lacks some. The profile shows about 380,000 clones, approximately 96% of them singletons. Input material: memory CD8+ T cells sorted from blood. Subset described: CD45RO+ cells pooled with CCR7-negative TemRA cells. The sequence was obtained from a man aged 30-40 years in good health. The rearrangement uses TRBV28 and TRBJ2-7; D unclear. CDR3 sequence: CASSSGVVGSYEQYF. DNA for the CDR3: TGTGCCAGCAGTTCCGGCGTTGTTGGCTCCTACGAGCAGTACTTC.